This entry concerns a single T cell receptor beta chain. Its cognate antigen is unknown. These data come from a study of vaccination and CD4 T cells after COVID-19. The CDR3 length is 21 residues. Germline V gene data show CDR1 as LNHDA and CDR2 as SQIVND (reference sequence). Losses at the gene ends were 0 bases for V and 0 bases for J; bases not matched to a gene: 19. Oncomine TCR Beta short-read sequencing was applied to DNA from cultured CD4+ T cells. TCRdb used MiXCR to reprocess the PCR reads, holding one entry per CDR3 protein. Among 20,000 to 25,000 distinct CDR3 sequences, 45% to 60% were seen once, and the ten largest hold 5.5%. Treatment described: roughly 11-day PBMC culture with coronavirus spike peptide pools or control peptides (ViraFEST assay). ViraFEST stimulated the growth of antigen-specific T cells using peptide pools and subsequently profiled their TCRs by sequencing.

The sample comprised CD4+ T cells from blood, cultured in vitro. The sequence came from a human donor who had recovered from COVID-19. J is TRBJ1-1 and V is TRBV19; 7 bases are a match to TRBD1. The CDR3: CASSIDLPFLTGMGLNTEAFF. The CDR3 DNA reads TGTGCCAGTAGTATAGATTTGCCCTTTCTGACAGGGATGGGGCTGAACACTGAAGCTTTCTTT.